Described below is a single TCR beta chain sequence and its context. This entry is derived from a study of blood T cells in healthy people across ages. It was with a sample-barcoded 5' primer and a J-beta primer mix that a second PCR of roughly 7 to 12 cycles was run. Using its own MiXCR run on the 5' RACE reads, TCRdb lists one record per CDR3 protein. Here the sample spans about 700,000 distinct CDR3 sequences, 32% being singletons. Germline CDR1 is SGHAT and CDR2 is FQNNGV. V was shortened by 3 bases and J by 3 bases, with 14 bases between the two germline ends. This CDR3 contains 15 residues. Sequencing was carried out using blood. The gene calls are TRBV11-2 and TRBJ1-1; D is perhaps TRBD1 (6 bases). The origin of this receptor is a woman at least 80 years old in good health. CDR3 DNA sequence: TGTGCCAGCAGCTTGTGGGCCAGGGGCCACACTGAAGCTTTCTTT. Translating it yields CASSLWARGHTEAFF.